This TCR beta chain is from a study of spatial heterogeneity in lung cancer. Study in general: Alpha-chain sequences were detected in numbers that were consistently lower than beta-chain sequences. Each unique TCR and UMI combination was seen more than ten times on average in raw reads. Broader study findings: There were more appearances of ubiquitous expanded tumor TCRs in blood at resection than at follow-up.

CDR3 length: 14 residues. The V gene lost 4 bases and the J gene lost 2 bases, with 15 bases spanning the gap. The germline gives CDR1 DFQATT, CDR2 SNEGSKA (reference sequence). This clonotype was observed many times. Antigen specificity is unknown. One entry per CDR3 protein results from TCRdb running MiXCR on the 5' RACE reads. The table lists 90,000 or so distinct CDR3 sequences, approximately 8.2% of them singletons. Time point: sample taken at primary tumor resection. Whole RNA came from tumor, nontumor lung or frozen PBMC and was sequenced without being sorted. The donor population consisted of just over 70 patients with untreated, early-stage non-small cell lung cancer.

The sample was PBMCs, taken at surgery. The receptor was isolated from a male donor with early-stage non-small cell lung cancer. The gene calls are TRBV20-1 and TRBJ2-7; D is possibly TRBD2 (6 bases). CDR3 in amino acids: CSANRDLTTYEQYF. The CDR3 nucleotides are TGCAGTGCTAACCGGGACTTGACGACCTACGAGCAGTACTTC.